A single T cell receptor beta chain is shown here with its context. Antigen unknown. At the DNA level, this CDR3 is encoded by other sequences in the same sample as well. The data derive from a study of OX40 agonist ivuxolimab in advanced cancers. Germline V gene sequence: CDR1 MNHNS, CDR2 SASEGT. The CDR3 runs 13 residues. Deletions cut 2 bases from V and 1 base from J, with 5 bases between. Method: immunoSEQ multiplex PCR; TCRdb's copy keeps in-frame clones and lacks some. Of tens of thousands of clones in the sample, more than 80% were seen once. Samples of blood were obtained at baseline, on cycle 4 day 1, and on cycle 7 day 1. Regarding the study as a whole: CD8+ T cells averaged more expanded clones than CD4+.

The V call is TRBV6-1, the J call TRBJ1-1, with a weak D call TRBD1 (5 bases). The origin of this receptor is an adult with an advanced solid tumor such as melanoma, head and neck, liver or kidney cancer. This material consisted of CD4+ or CD8+ T cells sorted from blood, taken in a trial of the OX40 agonist ivuxolimab. CDR3 region: CASSETGNTEAFF. The CDR3 DNA follows: TGTGCCAGCAGTGAAACAGGGAACACTGAAGCTTTCTTT.